These 17 T cell receptor beta chains share one sample of origin, sequenced in a study of cytomegalovirus exposure and HLA in healthy donors. PCR amplification relied on 60 Vbeta primers (plus 13 Jbeta primers). Sequencing was performed with immunoSEQ multiplex PCR; in TCRdb, only in-frame clones are kept and a portion is missing. The table lists over 85,000 clones, roughly 80% of them singletons. Sequencing was carried out using PBMCs. The receptors here all came from a woman between 25 and 40 years old in good health and CMV-seronegative.

The V and J genes are TRBV5-6 and TRBJ2-1; 10 nucleotides match TRBD1. Germline CDR1 and CDR2: SGHDT and YYEEEE. V shed 4 bases and J 2 bases; nucleotides not matched to a gene: 6. This CDR3 contains 16 residues. The chain's CDR3 is CASSVPGTGAYNEQFF. For the CDR3, the DNA is TGTGCCAGCAGCGTGCCCGGGACAGGGGCCTACAATGAGCAGTTCTTC. The full variable domain, rest sourced from reference TRBV5-6 and TRBJ2-1, is DAGVTQSPTHLIKTRGQQVTLRCSPKSGHDTVSWYQQALGQGPQFIFQYYEEEERQRGNFPDRFSGHQFPNYSSELNVNALLLGDSALYLCASSVPGTGAYNEQFFGPGTRLTVL.

This chain's CDR3 is CASSFTGTGSYEQYF. The DNA of the CDR3 is TGTGCCAGCAGCTTTACCGGGACAGGGTCCTACGAGCAGTACTTC. The rearrangement joins TRBV5-4 to TRBJ2-7, with 9 bases matching TRBD1. J lost 1 base, V lost 2 bases, and 4 bases had no gene match. CDR1 SGHNT and CDR2 YYREEE come from the germline V gene (reference sequence). The CDR3 loop spans 15 amino acids.

This chain links TRBV7-3 with TRBJ2-2; TRBD2 agrees at 8 bases. This CDR3 has 15 amino acids. Losses at the gene ends were 5 bases for V and 6 bases for J; bases not matched to a gene: 8. Germline assignment: CDR1 SGHTA and CDR2 FQGTGA. The CDR3 bases are TGTGCCAGCAGCCGTGCCGGGACTAGGTCCGGGGAGCTGTTTTTT. It yields the protein CASSRAGTRSGELFF.

This clone came up a few times. In nucleotides, the CDR3 is TGTGCCAGCAAGTGGACGGGAACAACTAATGAAAAACTGTTTTTT. Amino acid sequence: CASKWTGTTNEKLFF. The chain employs TRBV2 and TRBJ1-4; the D is unclear. V lost 7 bases, J lost 0 bases, and 12 bases lay in between. CDR3 length equals 15 residues. Germline assignment: CDR1 SNHLY and CDR2 FYNNEI.

V usage is TRBV9 and J usage is TRBJ2-5; 7 bases are shared with TRBD2. The CDR3 is 14 residues long. V dropped 3 bases and J dropped 5; count of bases not matched to a gene: 7. CDR1 SGDLS and CDR2 YYNGEE come from the germline V gene. CDR3 in DNA: TGTGCCAGCAGCGCCCACACCGGGGGGGAGACCCAGTACTTC. Amino acid sequence: CASSAHTGGETQYF.

The rearrangement joins TRBV19 to TRBJ2-3; 8 bases fit TRBD1. The CDR3 has 15 amino acids. Germline V gives CDR1 LNHDA, CDR2 SQIVND (reference sequence). Trimming at V came to 7 bases and at J to 2 bases, leaving 8 bases not matched to a gene. The CDR3 nucleotides are TGTGCCAGTACCCAGGGGGCGCGAATCACAGATACGCAGTATTTT. Translated, it gives CASTQGARITDTQYF.

This clone was seen more than once but under ten times. This chain joins TRBV10-3 and TRBJ1-3; 7 bases agree with TRBD1. Germline-derived CDR1 and CDR2 are ENHRY and SYGVKD. V gave up 6 bases and J gave up 0 bases; unmatched junction bases: 5. CDR3 length: 15 amino acids. CDR3 bases: TGTGCCATCAGCCAAGACAGGGTCTCTGGAAACACCATATATTTT. This sequence encodes CAISQDRVSGNTIYF.

CDR3 loop: CASSQGSRTLTNEKLFF. CDR3 DNA: TGCGCCAGCAGCCAGGGTTCCAGGACACTTACTAATGAAAAACTGTTTTTT. V is TRBV4-3 and J is TRBJ1-4; D perhaps matches TRBD1 (5 bases). The germline V gene has CDR1 LGHNA and CDR2 YSLEER. Between the trimmed V and J ends, which lost 3 bases and 2 bases, there was a span of 16 bases. This CDR3 comprises 17 residues.

The rearrangement links TRBV5-1 to TRBJ2-7; possibly TRBD1 for D (6 bases). The CDR3 extends over 14 amino acids. Trimming shortened V by 3 bases and J by 6 bases, and 16 bases separated the two germline ends. The germline V gene has CDR1 SGHRS and CDR2 YFSETQ. The CDR3 loop is CASSSLPTGAEQYF. DNA of the CDR3: TGCGCCAGCAGCTCTCTGCCGACAGGCGCCGAGCAGTACTTC.

The chain links TRBV7-9 to TRBJ2-3, with D perhaps TRBD2 (5 bases). Between the trimmed V and J ends, which lost 3 bases and 1 base, there was a span of 11 bases. Germline V CDR1 and CDR2: SEHNR, FQNEAQ (reference sequence). This CDR3 has 15 amino acids. In nucleotides, the CDR3 is TGTGCCAGCAGCTTCCGGGGTAGCGGCACAGATACGCAGTATTTT. This encodes CASSFRGSGTDTQYF.

This chain joins TRBV10-3 and TRBJ1-1, with D possibly TRBD1 on 5 matching bases. Germline lookup yields CDR1 ENHRY and CDR2 SYGVKD. V shed 7 bases and J shed 4 bases, with 10 bases lying between them. The CDR3 has 12 amino acids. The DNA for the CDR3 is TGTGCCATCACCGATAGGGGCACTGAAGCTTTCTTT. Encoded protein: CAITDRGTEAFF.

CDR3: CASSPSARTDTQYF. CDR3 nucleotides: TGTGCCAGCAGCCCCTCCGCACGGACAGATACGCAGTATTTT. The chain uses TRBV11-3 and TRBJ2-3; D unclear. Trimming pared 5 bases from V and 3 bases from J, leaving 12 bases between. The CDR3 has 14 amino acids. Looked up from germline, CDR1 is SGHNT and CDR2 is YENEEA.

The chain links TRBV2 to TRBJ1-6; 8 bases are shared with TRBD1. J was trimmed by 7 bases and V by 5 bases; bases with no gene match: 4. Germline V CDR1 and CDR2: SNHLY, FYNNEI. This CDR3 has 14 residues. The CDR3 region has the DNA TGTGCCAGCAGTCGGACAGGGAACAATTCACCCCTCCACTTT. Protein sequence: CASSRTGNNSPLHF.

The V gene is TRBV18, the J gene TRBJ1-6, with 7 bases fitting TRBD1. This CDR3 is built from 14 residues. The germline V gene has CDR1 KGHSH and CDR2 LQKENI. V gave up 4 bases and J gave up 7 bases; unmatched junction bases: 4. CDR3: CASSHDRVNSPLHF. The CDR3 nucleotides are TGTGCCAGCTCACACGACAGGGTGAATTCACCCCTCCACTTT.

The J gene is TRBJ1-2, the V gene TRBV30; D call uncertain. The germline gives CDR1 GTSNPN, CDR2 SVGIG (reference sequence). V was pared by 4 bases and J by 1 base, with 19 bases between. The CDR3 runs 16 residues. This CDR3 is CAWTHELMSYNYGYTF. CDR3 DNA sequence: TGTGCCTGGACCCATGAACTAATGAGCTATAACTATGGCTACACCTTC.

The chain joins TRBV7-8 to TRBJ2-7; D remains unclear. The V gene lost 7 bases and the J gene lost 7 bases, with 5 bases spanning the gap. Germline assignment: CDR1 SGHVS and CDR2 FQNEAQ. The CDR3 is 9 residues long. This CDR3 reads CASNSEQYF. As DNA, the CDR3 is TGTGCCAGCAACTCAGAGCAGTACTTC.

V is TRBV28 and J is TRBJ1-2; perhaps TRBD1 as D (6 bases). CDR3 length equals 13 residues. V dropped 6 bases and J dropped 4 bases, with 12 bases sitting between them. Germline assignment: CDR1 MDHEN and CDR2 SYDVKM. The CDR3 loop is CASSVQGVYGYTF. The CDR3 nucleotides are TGTGCCAGCAGCGTACAGGGTGTCTATGGCTACACCTTC.